This T cell receptor (beta chain) is drawn from a study of cytomegalovirus exposure and HLA in healthy donors. Primers included in the PCR were 60 Vbeta and 13 Jbeta primers. Measured with immunoSEQ multiplex PCR; TCRdb has only the in-frame clones, and not every one. The sample's table shows roughly 120,000 clones. V lost 4 bases, J lost 3 bases, and 7 bases stayed unmatched. Per germline, CDR1 LNHDA and CDR2 SQIVND (reference sequence). The length of the CDR3 is 15 residues. This receptor was obtained from a man between 18 and 29 years old in good health and CMV-seronegative. Specimen: PBMCs. This chain links TRBV19 with TRBJ2-5, with 8 bases that match TRBD1. The CDR3 DNA reads as TGTGCCAGTAGTAAGGACAGGGAGGACAAAGAGACCCAGTACTTC. Translation: CASSKDREDKETQYF. Looking up the rest from reference TRBV19 and TRBJ2-5 gives the full variable domain: DGGITQSPKYLFRKEGQNVTLSCEQNLNHDAMYWYRQDPGQGLRLIYYSQIVNDFQKGDIAEGYSVSREKKESFPLTVTSAQKNPTAFYLCASSKDREDKETQYFGPGTRLLVL.